This entry lists 2 T cell receptor beta chains sequenced from one sample in a study of cytomegalovirus exposure and HLA in healthy donors. With 60 Vbeta and 13 Jbeta primers, the PCR was carried out. Repertoires were generated with immunoSEQ multiplex PCR, while TCRdb's copy carries only in-frame clones and drops some. The sample lists around 130,000 clones, 60% to 85% occurring once. Sequences were obtained from PBMCs. These receptors originate from a woman aged 40 to 50 in good health and CMV-seropositive.

The table lists this clone with a count of one. The rearrangement links TRBV5-8 to TRBJ1-1, with D possibly being TRBD1 (6 bases). Germline assignment: CDR1 SGHTS and CDR2 YDEGEE. Trimming removed 4 bases at V and 5 bases at J, with 9 bases between. This CDR3 contains 12 residues. Here the CDR3 reads CASSRTVTEAFF. The CDR3, as DNA: TGTGCCAGCAGCAGGACAGTAACTGAAGCTTTCTTT. The full variable domain, its missing parts supplied by reference TRBV5-8 and TRBJ1-1, is EAGVTQSPTHLIKTRGQQATLRCSPISGHTSVYWYQQALGLGLQFLLWYDEGEERNRGNFPPRFSGRQFPNYSSELNVNALELEDSALYLCASSRTVTEAFFGQGTRLTVV.

V usage is TRBV5-4 and J usage is TRBJ2-5, with TRBD2 identical over 8 bases. The CDR3 totals 16 residues. V was pared by 4 bases and J by 1 base, with 9 bases of the junction left unmatched. Germline CDR1 reads SGHNT; CDR2 reads YYREEE (reference sequence). CDR3 DNA: TGTGCCAGCAGCCCGGGGGGGGATCAGCGCCAAGAGACCCAGTACTTC. Translated: CASSPGGDQRQETQYF. Full variable domain (remainder filled in from reference TRBV5-4 and TRBJ2-5): ETGVTQSPTHLIKTRGQQVTLRCSSQSGHNTVSWYQQALGQGPQFIFQYYREEENGRGNFPPRFSGLQFPNYSSELNVNALELDDSALYLCASSPGGDQRQETQYFGPGTRLLVL.